One and the same sample provided the 21 T cell receptor beta chains below, sequenced in a study of T cell clonality in common variable immunodeficiency. Repertoires were generated with immunoSEQ multiplex PCR, while TCRdb's copy carries only in-frame clones and drops some. The sample was found to contain some 64,000 clones, and every one recurs. The source material was peripheral blood mononuclear cells. All receptors come from a person between 18 and 75 years old in good health.

This clone was found many times. Other DNA sequences within the sample encode an identical CDR3. The CDR3 here is CASSLGRGSYEQYF. The sequenced part of the CDR3 DNA is TGTGCCAGCAGCTTGGGCAGGGGGTCCTACGAG. This chain joins TRBV5-5 and TRBJ2-7, with 7 bases lining up with TRBD1. The read stops 3 residues short of the end of the CDR3; the missing end is completed from the germline J gene. This CDR3 has 14 amino acids. Trimming at V came to 0 bases and at J to 1 base, leaving 1 base not matched to a gene. CDR1 and CDR2 (germline): SGHKS, YYEKEE (reference sequence).

This clone was found many times. Sequencing ends 3 residues short of the CDR3 end; the germline J gene provides the rest. The J gene is TRBJ1-1, the V gene TRBV19, with 7 nucleotides matching TRBD1. CDR3 length equals 17 residues. V shed 1 base and J 4 bases; nucleotides not matched to a gene: 12. The germline gives CDR1 LNHDA, CDR2 SQIVND (reference sequence). CDR3 DNA, as far as it was read: TGTGCCAGTAGTATAGCTCTCCCAGGGGGTGGGTCCACTGAA. Its translation is CASSIALPGGGSTE. The CDR3 reads in full as CASSIALPGGGSTEAFF.

The sample holds many counts of this clone. The read is 3 residues too short to cover the CDR3 end, so that end is filled in from the germline J gene. This chain joins TRBV29-1 and TRBJ2-2, with D perhaps being TRBD1 or TRBD2 (5 bases each). The CDR3 is 14 residues long. Germline loops: CDR1 SQVTM, CDR2 ANQGSEA. Trimming left V 7 bases short and J 0 bases short, with 12 bases between. The sequenced part of the CDR3 DNA is TGCAGCGCCACGAGGGGAACGAACACCGGGGAG. Translating gives CSATRGTNTGE. The complete CDR3 protein is CSATRGTNTGELFF.

This clone was seen ten or more times. The read halts 3 residues ahead of the CDR3 end, with the missing end drawn from the germline J gene. V usage is TRBV29-1 and J usage is TRBJ1-4, with 8 bases that match TRBD1. Germline values: CDR1 SQVTM, CDR2 ANQGSEA. V lost 3 bases and J lost 5; bases outside the gene matches: 8. The CDR3 consists of 15 residues. The covered CDR3 bases are TGCAGCGTTGAGATTTATTCAGGGGGCAATGAAAAA. Protein: CSVEIYSGGNEK. The complete CDR3 sequence is CSVEIYSGGNEKLFF.

This clone came up many times. With the read ending 3 residues before the CDR3 end, the germline J gene is used to fill in that end. The chain has TRBV2 and TRBJ1-1; the match to TRBD1 covers 8 bases. The V gene's germline CDR1 is SNHLY and CDR2 FYNNEI. Unmatched junction bases numbered 11, after V lost 6 bases and J lost 5 bases. The CDR3 extends over 15 amino acids. The part of the CDR3 DNA that was read is TGTGCCAGCAGAGTTTTTACAGGGGGACAAACTGAA. Its protein product is CASRVFTGGQTE. The entire CDR3 protein reads CASRVFTGGQTEAFF.

The table lists this clone with many counts. The read comes to an end 3 residues before the CDR3 does, leaving the germline J gene to fill in the end. The gene calls are TRBV5-6 and TRBJ2-7; TRBD2 aligns across 9 bases. Germline CDR1 is SGHDT and CDR2 is YYEEEE. The CDR3 has 15 residues. Trimming cost V 2 bases and J 0 bases; bases outside gene matches: 3. The CDR3 loop is CASSLFSGSSYEQYF. The sequenced CDR3 bases are TGTGCCAGCAGCTTATTTAGCGGGAGCTCCTACGAG.

Many counts were recorded for this clone. The read stops 3 residues short of the end of the CDR3; the missing end is completed from the germline J gene. The chain has TRBV10-2 and TRBJ2-1; D gene uncertain. CDR1 WSHSY and CDR2 SAAADI come from the germline V gene. The CDR3 sequence is 14 residues long. Between the trimmed V and J ends, which lost 3 bases and 0 bases, there was a span of 6 bases. CDR3 residues: CASSDSSSYNEQFF. The sequenced CDR3 bases are TGCGCCAGCAGTGACTCCAGCTCCTACAATGAG.

This clone was counted many times. The sequenced CDR3 bases are TGTGCCAGCAGTGTCCAGGGGACAACAAAAAACATT. It codes for CASSVQGTTKNI. The whole CDR3 reads CASSVQGTTKNIQYF. The chain employs TRBV2 and TRBJ2-4; TRBD1 is a possible D gene (6 bases). The sequenced fragment ends 3 residues before the CDR3 boundary, so the rest is inferred from the germline J gene. Germline V gene sequence: CDR1 SNHLY, CDR2 FYNNEI. V gave up 4 bases and J gave up 4 bases, with 14 bases separating them. This CDR3 is built from 15 residues.

This clone was recorded at least ten times. With the read ending 3 residues before the CDR3 end, the germline J gene is used to fill in that end. The J gene is TRBJ1-1, the V gene TRBV6-4; 7 nucleotides match TRBD1. V lost 0 bases, J lost 0 bases, and 10 bases stayed unmatched. Per germline, CDR1 MRHNA and CDR2 SNTAGT. The CDR3 loop spans 18 amino acids. The CDR3 here is CASSDSSGAGGLNTEAFF. The covered CDR3 bases are TGTGCCAGCAGTGACTCGTCTGGGGCAGGGGGGCTGAACACTGAA.

This clone was seen ten or more times. Coverage ceases 3 residues before the CDR3 finishes, and the germline J gene fills in the end. V and J are TRBV29-1 and TRBJ2-7; 9 bases fit TRBD1. Germline CDR1 is SQVTM and CDR2 is ANQGSEA. The V and J ends lost 6 bases and 6 bases, in that order; junction bases with no gene match: 6. The CDR3 consists of 12 residues. The CDR3 sequence is CSVRTGVGEQYF. The sequenced CDR3 bases are TGCAGCGTCAGGACAGGGGTGGGCGAG.

This clone was seen at least ten times. The read ends 3 residues early relative to the CDR3; the germline J gene fills the gap. This chain uses TRBV19 with TRBJ1-3; 7 positions match TRBD1. From germline, CDR1 is LNHDA and CDR2 SQIVND (reference sequence). The CDR3 is made up of 13 amino acids. The trim removed 7 bases at V and 6 bases at J, leaving 6 bases unmatched. The CDR3 bases that were read are TGTGCCAGTACCGACAGGGTGGAAAACACC. It is translated as CASTDRVENT. The complete CDR3 sequence is CASTDRVENTIYF.

At least ten counts were recorded for this clone. The CDR3 extends 3 residues past the end of the read, so its final part is completed from the germline J gene. This rearrangement joins TRBV19 to TRBJ2-7; unclear D gene. This CDR3 region has 15 residues. Germline V CDR1 and CDR2: LNHDA, SQIVND (reference sequence). Trimming stripped 6 bases from V and 3 bases from J, with 18 bases between. The sequenced part of the CDR3 DNA is TGTGCCAGTAGCAACTTGGTTTCCCCCCGCTACGAG. Its translation: CASSNLVSPRYE. From start to end, the CDR3 is CASSNLVSPRYEQYF.

This clone has at least ten counts. The read is 3 residues too short to cover the CDR3 end, so that end is filled in from the germline J gene. The same CDR3 arises from other DNA sequences in this sample as well. This chain joins TRBV9 and TRBJ2-3; D might be TRBD2 (5 bases). CDR3 size: 14 residues. Trimming cost V 0 bases and J 0 bases, with 5 bases left between them. The germline V gene has CDR1 SGDLS and CDR2 YYNGEE. The CDR3 protein is CASSVAGSTDTQYF. CDR3 DNA, as far as it was read: TGTGCCAGCAGCGTAGCGGGGAGCACAGATACG. The whole variable domain, filled in from reference TRBV9 and TRBJ2-3, reads DSGVTQTPKHLITATGQRVTLRCSPRSGDLSVYWYQQSLDQGLQFLIQYYNGEERAKGNILERFSAQQFPDLHSELNLSSLELGDSALYFCASSVAGSTDTQYFGPGTRLTVL.

This clone has a count of ten or more. Read coverage stops 3 residues before the CDR3 terminus; the germline J gene supplies the remainder. The chain recombines TRBV10-3 with TRBJ2-2, with TRBD1 matching over 8 bases. The CDR3 has 16 residues. The V gene end was trimmed by 4 bases and the J gene end by 0 bases; junction bases not matched to a gene: 4. Germline V gene sequence: CDR1 ENHRY, CDR2 SYGVKD. Partial CDR3 DNA: TGTGCCATCAGTGTGCTACAGGGGGCGAACACCGGGGAG. Translating it yields CAISVLQGANTGE. The whole CDR3 sequence is CAISVLQGANTGELFF.

This clone appeared many times. The read terminates 3 residues ahead of where the CDR3 ends, so the germline J gene completes it. This chain connects TRBV7-3 to TRBJ2-2; the match to TRBD2 covers 7 bases. The CDR3 contains 15 residues. With V trimmed by 1 base and J by 5 bases, 4 bases remained unmatched. CDR1 and CDR2 (germline): SGHTA, FQGTGA. The chain's CDR3 is CASSLSLGGTGELFF. The sequenced CDR3 bases are TGTGCCAGCAGCTTAAGTCTGGGGGGGACCGGGGAG.

This clone was detected many times. The read comes to an end 3 residues before the CDR3 does, leaving the germline J gene to fill in the end. V usage is TRBV5-4 and J usage is TRBJ2-2; no firm D call. The CDR3 has 15 residues. V was cut by 0 bases and J by 0 bases, with 6 bases left in between. Germline V CDR1 and CDR2: SGHNT, YYREEE (reference sequence). The CDR3 loop is CASSLETTNTGELFF. CDR3 DNA (partial): TGTGCCAGCAGCTTGGAGACAACGAACACCGGGGAG. Filled out from reference TRBV5-4 and TRBJ2-2, the complete variable domain reads ETGVTQSPTHLIKTRGQQVTLRCSSQSGHNTVSWYQQALGQGPQFIFQYYREEENGRGNFPPRFSGLQFPNYSSELNVNALELDDSALYLCASSLETTNTGELFFGEGSRLTVL.

This clone appeared many times. The CDR3 goes on 3 residues after the read ends, and that part is filled in from the germline J gene. This chain uses TRBV19 with TRBJ1-1; D perhaps matches TRBD1 (5 bases). CDR1 and CDR2 from the germline V gene are LNHDA and SQIVND (reference sequence). This CDR3 has 15 amino acids. V lost 3 bases, J lost 7 bases, and 18 bases lay in between. The sequenced part of the CDR3 DNA is TGTGCCAGTAGTATCTCCCGCGGACAAAACCATGAA. This gives the protein CASSISRGQNHE. The whole CDR3 sequence is CASSISRGQNHEAFF. The full variable domain, completed using reference TRBV19 and TRBJ1-1, is DGGITQSPKYLFRKEGQNVTLSCEQNLNHDAMYWYRQDPGQGLRLIYYSQIVNDFQKGDIAEGYSVSREKKESFPLTVTSAQKNPTAFYLCASSISRGQNHEAFFGQGTRLTVV.

This clone was found a few times. From the germline J gene comes the end of the CDR3, since the read stops 3 residues before it. The rearrangement links TRBV10-2 to TRBJ2-3; 12 bases map to TRBD1. The germline V gene encodes CDR1 WSHSY and CDR2 SAAADI. The length of the CDR3 is 15 residues. The J segment lost 8 bases and the V segment lost 7 bases, leaving 10 bases of the junction unmatched. The CDR3 sequence: CASNPPGQGASTQYF. CDR3 DNA (partial): TGCGCCAGCAACCCCCCGGGACAGGGGGCAAGTACG.

There are many counts of this clone. From the germline J gene comes the end of the CDR3, since the read stops 3 residues before it. The J gene is TRBJ2-7, the V gene TRBV19, with D possibly TRBD1 on 6 matching bases. The length of the CDR3 is 14 residues. The germline V and J ends were trimmed by 5 bases and 0 bases, with 11 bases remaining between them. CDR1 is LNHDA, CDR2 SQIVND, per germline (reference sequence). The sequenced CDR3 bases are TGTGCCAGTAGTCCCCGGACAGTCTCCTACGAG. It yields the protein CASSPRTVSYE. The CDR3, in full, reads CASSPRTVSYEQYF.

This clone has ten or more counts. Read data end 3 residues before the CDR3 end; the end is taken from the germline J gene. The rearrangement joins TRBV7-2 to TRBJ2-7; the D gene is possibly TRBD1 (5 bases). Germline V gene lookup returns CDR1 SGHTA and CDR2 FQGNSA. V shed 6 bases and J shed 3 bases, with 9 bases lying between them. This CDR3 has 12 residues. CDR3 sequence: CASRQGFYEQYF. CDR3 DNA (partial): TGTGCCAGCAGGCAGGGATTCTACGAG.

This clone was seen many times. The read ends 3 residues before the CDR3 terminus; that terminus is restored from the germline J gene. The rearrangement uses TRBV19 and TRBJ1-1; D is ambiguous. Germline CDR1 and CDR2: LNHDA and SQIVND (reference sequence). Trimming removed 1 base at V and 0 bases at J, with 9 bases between. The CDR3 totals 15 residues. CDR3 region: CASSIGGLLNTEAFF. CDR3 bases read: TGTGCCAGTAGTATAGGCGGGCTACTGAACACTGAA.